The text below deals with one T cell receptor beta chain. Its antigen remains unknown. This specimen belongs to a study of cytomegalovirus exposure and HLA in healthy donors. Sequencing used immunoSEQ multiplex PCR; TCRdb keeps in-frame clones, though not all of them. The top ten clones hold over 12% of a sample with over 200,000 clones, approximately 88% of them seen once. Study-wide points: Cytomegalovirus status was reportedly diagnosed by the classifier with high specificity and sensitivity. Cytomegalovirus-associated TCR beta chains were listed, numbering more than 150.

V was clipped by 4 bases and J by 4 bases; unmatched bases: 8. Germline CDR1 is LNHDA and CDR2 is SQIVND (reference sequence). The CDR3 extends over 15 amino acids. This sequence was found in a woman under 40 in good health and CMV-seropositive. Input material: PBMCs. The chain joins TRBV19 to TRBJ2-7, with TRBD1 matching 9 bases. CDR3 in DNA: TGTGCCAGTAGTAAACCCGGACAGGGGTTGTACGAGCAGTACTTC. Translation: CASSKPGQGLYEQYF.